The T cell receptor (beta chain) under discussion was sequenced for a study of cytomegalovirus exposure and HLA in healthy donors. Sequencing was performed with immunoSEQ multiplex PCR; in TCRdb, only in-frame clones are kept and a portion is missing. Of about 400,000 clones listed, 70% to 90% are singletons. The CDR3 has 16 residues. CDR1 is SEHNR, CDR2 FQNEAQ, per germline (reference sequence). J gave up 5 bases and V 5 bases, and 6 bases lay outside the gene matches. The clonotype originates from a woman aged 18-35 years in good health and CMV-seronegative. The sample consisted of PBMCs. V gene TRBV7-9 combines with J gene TRBJ2-1; the match to TRBD2 covers 13 bases. Here the CDR3 reads CASSRIGLAGDNEQFF. The DNA of the CDR3 is TGTGCCAGCAGCCGGATAGGACTAGCGGGAGACAATGAGCAGTTCTTC.